Sequencing of this T cell receptor (beta chain) was carried out in a study of cytomegalovirus exposure and HLA in healthy donors. Study-level points and caveats: Most CMV-associated TCR beta chains were later found to appear HLA-restricted.

PCR employed 60 Vbeta and 13 Jbeta primers. Original processing notes: Among the unique TCR beta chains that a later analysis counted, roughly 80 million in all, 9.5 million to 12 million were shared. Measured with immunoSEQ multiplex PCR; TCRdb has only the in-frame clones, and not every one. For V, J and clone size, that table is used; D and trimming come from the DNA. Of 95,000 to 150,000 clones listed, about 8% are singletons. Germline V gives CDR1 LNHDA, CDR2 SQIVND (reference sequence). There are 15 residues in the CDR3. Trimming removed 8 bases at V and 4 bases at J, with 18 bases between. This clone was seen more than once but under ten times. The antigen is not known.

The TCR originated in a woman in her 40s in good health and CMV-seropositive. The V call is TRBV19, the J call TRBJ1-3, with a possible D match to TRBD1 (5 bases). Source material: PBMCs. CDR3 in amino acids: CASATRDAGGNTIYF. The CDR3 DNA follows: TGTGCCAGTGCGACACGGGACGCGGGGGGAAACACCATATATTTT.